Sequencing of this T cell receptor (beta chain) was carried out in a study of cytomegalovirus exposure and HLA in healthy donors. Study-level results: TCR beta V- and J-gene trimming, according to a later analysis, was linked to a missense DCLRE1C variant.

For this clone: Antigen specificity is unknown.

The V end lost 5 bases, the J end lost 5 bases, and 12 bases lay between the germline ends. This CDR3 comprises 14 residues. Looked up from germline, CDR1 is MNHEY and CDR2 is SVGAGI. The primer mix had 60 Vbeta and 13 Jbeta primers. Only in-frame clones appear in the TCRdb table, and some are missing; sequencing was by immunoSEQ multiplex PCR. The data hold some 130,000 clones, with approximately 80% observed a single time. This clonotype was sampled from a man aged 40-49 years in good health and CMV-seronegative. The sequenced material came from PBMCs. The genes are TRBV6-5 and TRBJ1-4, with no clear D. CDR3 bases: TGTGCCAGCAGTCTCGGACTAAGCAATGAAAAACTGTTTTTT. Translating gives CASSLGLSNEKLFF.